Each of the 30 T cell receptor beta chains below was sequenced from the same sample in a study of shared clonotypes between healthy human individuals. Assay: immunoSEQ multiplex PCR; the TCRdb copy retains only in-frame clones and omits some. The sample records about 300,000 clones, approximately 74% being singletons. The material sequenced was memory CD4+ T cells sorted from blood. As to subset: CD45RA-negative fraction. The receptors shown here come from a man aged 25-40 years in good health.

The J gene is TRBJ2-5, the V gene TRBV18; D is ambiguous. CDR1 is KGHSH and CDR2 is LQKENI in the germline V gene. This CDR3 region has 15 residues. Trimming took off 4 bases at V and 2 bases at J, with 14 bases between the two ends. The CDR3 coding sequence is TGTGCCAGCTCACGAGGACGGAGAGAACAAGAGACCCAGTACTTC. It yields the protein CASSRGRREQETQYF.

This clone was detected only a few times. This rearrangement joins TRBV28 to TRBJ2-1; 11 bases align to TRBD2. V dropped 10 bases and J dropped 2; count of bases not matched to a gene: 7. Germline assignment: CDR1 MDHEN and CDR2 SYDVKM. The CDR3 sequence is 15 residues long. Written as DNA, the CDR3 is TGTGCCACCGATCTAGCGGGAGGTCCCTACAATGAGCAGTTCTTC. Amino acids: CATDLAGGPYNEQFF.

The rearrangement links TRBV2 to TRBJ2-3, with D unresolved. The V gene's germline CDR1 is SNHLY and CDR2 FYNNEI. Trimming removed 2 bases at V and 6 bases at J, with 9 bases between. The CDR3 totals 13 residues. The CDR3 bases are TGTGCCAGCAGTGAAAGGTTAAGGGATACGCAGTATTTT. Its translation is CASSERLRDTQYF.

The chain is built from TRBV28 and TRBJ1-2; 7 nucleotides align to TRBD1. Germline V gene lookup returns CDR1 MDHEN and CDR2 SYDVKM. V was clipped by 5 bases and J by 5 bases; unmatched bases: 8. This CDR3 is built from 14 residues. CDR3 sequence: CASSLTGEGYGYTF. DNA for the CDR3: TGTGCCAGCAGTCTCACAGGGGAGGGATATGGCTACACCTTC.

V and J are TRBV10-3 and TRBJ2-6; TRBD1 is a possible D gene (6 bases). This CDR3 contains 16 residues. CDR1 and CDR2 from the germline V gene are ENHRY and SYGVKD. V was clipped by 8 bases and J by 1 base, with 15 bases between them. CDR3 bases: TGTGCCATCGGGGGCGTACCCGGGTCTGGGGCCAACGTCCTGACTTTC. Translation gives CAIGGVPGSGANVLTF.

This clone was seen only a few times. This CDR3 is CASRARGELFF. The CDR3 region has the DNA TGTGCCAGCAGAGCGAGGGGGGAGCTGTTTTTT. The V and J genes are TRBV6-5 and TRBJ2-2; D is undetermined. Germline-derived CDR1 and CDR2 are MNHEY and SVGAGI. CDR3 length: 11 amino acids. Trimming took 6 bases from V and 8 from J, leaving 7 bases between them.

This clone was found a few times. The chain combines TRBV20-1 with TRBJ1-1; D is unresolved. Between the trimmed V and J ends, which lost 4 bases and 5 bases, there was a span of 5 bases. CDR1 is DFQATT and CDR2 is SNEGSKA in the germline V gene (reference sequence). The CDR3 contains 10 residues. Written as DNA, the CDR3 is TGCAGTGCTATGAGGACTGAAGCTTTCTTT. Its protein product is CSAMRTEAFF.

The chain couples TRBV6-1 to TRBJ2-1; the match to TRBD2 covers 8 bases. The CDR3 spans 15 residues. Per the germline V gene, CDR1 is MNHNS and CDR2 is SASEGT. The junction had 6 bases not matched to a gene; V was cut back by 7 bases and J by 1 base. The CDR3 spells CASKREGQSYNEQFF. The CDR3 DNA reads TGTGCCAGCAAACGGGAGGGACAATCCTACAATGAGCAGTTCTTC.

The chain couples TRBV14 to TRBJ2-5; D may match TRBD1 or TRBD2 (5 bases each). The last part of the DNA fits TRBJ2-7 better; the J call may be wrong. CDR1 SGHDN and CDR2 FVKESK come from the germline V gene. The CDR3 is 13 amino acids. The CDR3 DNA follows: TGTGCCAGCAGCCGGGGGAGCTTCTACGAGCAGTACTTC. Its translation is CASSRGSFYEQYF.

This chain uses TRBV5-1 with TRBJ2-5; 8 bases are shared with TRBD2. This CDR3 comprises 16 residues. V dropped 0 bases and J dropped 3; count of bases not matched to a gene: 7. Germline values: CDR1 SGHRS, CDR2 YFSETQ. CDR3: CASSLAIAGQKETQYF. The CDR3 nucleotides are TGCGCCAGCAGCTTGGCTATAGCGGGGCAAAAAGAGACCCAGTACTTC.

The gene calls are TRBV29-1 and TRBJ2-3; possible D gene TRBD1, 6 bases. CDR1 SQVTM and CDR2 ANQGSEA come from the germline V gene. The germline V and J ends were trimmed by 8 bases and 5 bases, with 17 bases remaining between them. The CDR3 covers 13 residues. The CDR3 here is CSTSRGKRDTQYF. CDR3 DNA sequence: TGCAGCACCTCTAGGGGGAAAAGAGATACGCAGTATTTT.

Notes on this clone: The germline gene is not matched at one end of the junction; a read error may be the cause. The chain recombines TRBV6-1 with TRBJ2-5, with 7 bases that match TRBD1. CDR1 and CDR2 (germline): MNHNS, SASEGT. The CDR3 is 15 amino acids. The DNA of the CDR3 is TGTGCCATCAGTAAAGACAGGGCTTCTCAAGAGACCCAGTACTTC. Translated: CAISKDRASQETQYF.

On this clone itself: Just one base apart from a much larger clone, this may be a read error. The rearrangement joins TRBV7-6 to TRBJ2-7; TRBD2 matches 8 bases. From germline, CDR1 is SGHVS and CDR2 FNYEAQ. The CDR3 has 15 amino acids. V lost 4 bases and J lost 6; bases outside the gene matches: 11. The CDR3 region is CASSSTSERSGEQYF. In DNA, the CDR3 is TGTGCCAGCAGCTCGACTAGCGAGAGATCGGGCGAGCAGTACTTC. Using reference TRBV7-6 and TRBJ2-7 for the parts outside the CDR3, the full variable domain is GAGVSQSPRYKVTKRGQDVALRCDPISGHVSLYWYRQALGQGPEFLTYFNYEAQQDKSGLPNDRFSAERPEGSISTLTIQRTEQRDSAMYRCASSSTSERSGEQYFGPGTRLTVT.

This clone was counted ten times or more. The chain couples TRBV11-3 to TRBJ2-3, with D uncertain. The CDR3 covers 14 residues. The V end lost 5 bases, the J end lost 6 bases, and 15 bases lay between the germline ends. CDR1 is SGHNT and CDR2 is YENEEA in the germline V gene. Written as DNA, the CDR3 is TGTGCCAGCAGCCGCCGGTCCGACGTGGATACGCAGTATTTT. Its protein is CASSRRSDVDTQYF.

The chain carries TRBV28 and TRBJ2-1; 7 bases agree with TRBD1. The CDR3 spans 15 residues. Looked up from germline, CDR1 is MDHEN and CDR2 is SYDVKM. The V and J ends lost 6 bases and 7 bases, in that order; junction bases with no gene match: 12. The CDR3 spells CASSEQGRVLNEQFF. The CDR3 nucleotides read TGTGCCAGCAGCGAACAGGGGAGAGTCTTAAATGAGCAGTTCTTC.

J is TRBJ2-7 and V is TRBV7-8; tentatively, D is TRBD2 (5 bases). The CDR3 length is 15 residues. With 6 bases removed from V and 0 bases from J, the gap between germline ends came to 15 bases. Germline values: CDR1 SGHVS, CDR2 FQNEAQ. The CDR3 region is CASSQGDSASYEQYF. The CDR3 DNA reads as TGTGCCAGCAGTCAAGGCGATAGCGCCTCCTACGAGCAGTACTTC.

V is TRBV7-3 and J is TRBJ2-3; 8 bases are shared with TRBD2. The V segment lost 5 bases and the J segment 1 base; nucleotides outside the gene matches: 2. Germline CDR1 and CDR2: SGHTA and FQGTGA. CDR3 length: 14 amino acids. DNA of the CDR3: TGTGCCAGCAGCCCGGGACTAGGCACAGATACGCAGTATTTT. It is translated as CASSPGLGTDTQYF.

V is TRBV19 and J is TRBJ2-5, with D perhaps TRBD2 (6 bases). Germline CDR1 LNHDA, CDR2 SQIVND (reference sequence). V lost 5 bases to trimming and J lost 5 bases, with 18 bases between them. This CDR3 spans 15 amino acids. CDR3 DNA: TGTGCCAGTAGTCCCTGGGGAGGCGGGGACGAGACCCAGTACTTC. It encodes CASSPWGGGDETQYF.

The V gene is TRBV2, the J gene TRBJ2-3, with 8 bases identical to TRBD1. V trimming: 7 bases; J trimming: 4 bases; junction bases outside the gene matches: 7. The CDR3 sequence is 14 residues long. The germline CDR1 and CDR2 sequences are SNHLY and FYNNEI. The CDR3 sequence is CASILPGGADTQYF. DNA of the CDR3: TGTGCCAGCATTCTCCCAGGGGGCGCAGATACGCAGTATTTT.

The J gene is TRBJ1-5, the V gene TRBV21-1. TRBV21-1 is given as a pseudogene. There are 16 residues in the CDR3. The CDR3 DNA sequence: TGTGCCAGCAGCCCCCCGCGGGGGGATAGCAATCAGCCCCAGCATTTT. Translated, it gives CASSPPRGDSNQPQHF.

This clone was counted a few times. CDR3 nucleotides: TGTGCCAGTGGTACAGGGAATCAGCCCCAGCATTTT. Translation gives CASGTGNQPQHF. The rearrangement links TRBV28 to TRBJ1-5; tentatively, D is TRBD1 (6 bases). Deletions cut 9 bases from V and 4 bases from J, with 10 bases between. This CDR3 is built from 12 residues. Germline lookup yields CDR1 MDHEN and CDR2 SYDVKM.

In regard to this clone: A read error is likely here: a far larger clone is one base away. Different DNA sequences within this sample yield the same CDR3. J is TRBJ2-7 and V is TRBV18; 7 nucleotides line up with TRBD2. The CDR3 contains 14 residues. Germline lookup yields CDR1 KGHSH and CDR2 LQKENI. As DNA, the CDR3 is TGCGCCAGCTCACCCGTTGGGAGGGCCCACGAGCAGTACTTC. This translates into CASSPVGRAHEQYF.

The chain links TRBV18 to TRBJ2-7, with D perhaps TRBD2 (5 bases). This CDR3 comprises 14 residues. The ends were cut back, 3 bases at V and 2 bases at J, with 11 bases in the middle. Germline lookup yields CDR1 KGHSH and CDR2 LQKENI. The CDR3 DNA follows: TGTGCCAGCTCACCCACAGAGGGAGCCTACGAGCAGTACTTC. As protein: CASSPTEGAYEQYF. The full variable domain, in which reference TRBV18 and TRBJ2-7 provide the parts outside the CDR3, is NAGVMQNPRHLVRRRGQEARLRCSPMKGHSHVYWYRQLPEEGLKFMVYLQKENIIDESGMPKERFSAEFPKEGPSILRIQQVVRGDSAAYFCASSPTEGAYEQYFGPGTRLTVT.

CDR3 bases: TGTGCCACCAGCTCCGGAATGGGTGCGGCTTTCGGGCACGAGCAGTACTTC. Protein product: CATSSGMGAAFGHEQYF. The chain has TRBV15 and TRBJ2-7; D call uncertain. The V and J ends lost 5 bases and 5 bases respectively, with 25 bases between them. In germline, CDR1 is LNHNV, CDR2 YYDKDF (reference sequence). The CDR3 is made up of 17 amino acids.

DNA of the CDR3: TGCGCCAGCAGCTCCTATACTAGCGGGAACGACGAGCAGTACTTC. Amino acids: CASSSYTSGNDEQYF. The chain recombines TRBV5-1 with TRBJ2-7; 10 bases are shared with TRBD2. Germline V gene lookup returns CDR1 SGHRS and CDR2 YFSETQ. V dropped 3 bases and J dropped 5; count of bases not matched to a gene: 8. The CDR3 covers 15 residues.

The rearrangement joins TRBV7-8 to TRBJ2-6; TRBD1 might be the D (5 bases). V dropped 1 base and J dropped 3 bases, with 7 bases sitting between them. There are 15 residues in the CDR3. Germline V lookup: CDR1 SGHVS, CDR2 FQNEAQ. The CDR3 sequence: CASSLGGGGANVLTF. Written as DNA, the CDR3 is TGTGCCAGCAGCTTAGGGGGCGGTGGGGCCAACGTCCTGACTTTC.

J is TRBJ1-4 and V is TRBV7-6, with D maybe TRBD1 (5 bases). The CDR3 covers 15 residues. The V end lost 3 bases, the J end lost 3 bases, and 11 bases lay between the germline ends. Germline V gene sequence: CDR1 SGHVS, CDR2 FNYEAQ. The CDR3 region is CASSLFGGANEKLFF. CDR3 nucleotides: TGTGCCAGCAGCTTGTTTGGGGGGGCTAATGAAAAACTGTTTTTT. Drawing the rest from reference TRBV7-6 and TRBJ1-4, the complete variable domain is GAGVSQSPRYKVTKRGQDVALRCDPISGHVSLYWYRQALGQGPEFLTYFNYEAQQDKSGLPNDRFSAERPEGSISTLTIQRTEQRDSAMYRCASSLFGGANEKLFFGSGTQLSVL.

This CDR3 is CASSMGLAGGYYNEQFF. The CDR3 DNA sequence: TGTGCCAGCAGCATGGGACTAGCGGGAGGGTACTACAATGAGCAGTTCTTC. The rearrangement joins TRBV5-4 to TRBJ2-1; 16 nucleotides match TRBD2. J gave up 3 bases and V 4 bases, and 4 bases lay outside the gene matches. The CDR3 loop spans 17 amino acids. Germline lookup yields CDR1 SGHNT and CDR2 YYREEE (reference sequence).

This clone has a count of ten or more. V is TRBV19 and J is TRBJ1-2, with 10 bases lining up with TRBD1. The CDR3 spans 14 residues. The V and J ends lost 3 bases and 4 bases, in that order; junction bases with no gene match: 2. Germline assignment: CDR1 LNHDA and CDR2 SQIVND (reference sequence). CDR3 protein: CASSIDRGPYGYTF. CDR3 coding DNA: TGTGCCAGTAGTATCGACAGGGGGCCCTATGGCTACACCTTC.

The CDR3 loop reads CAWTAGGAYEQYF. CDR3 bases: TGTGCCTGGACCGCCGGCGGGGCCTACGAGCAGTACTTC. V and J are TRBV30 and TRBJ2-7; weak D call: TRBD2 (6 bases). This CDR3 comprises 13 residues. Trimming pared 4 bases from V and 2 bases from J, leaving 12 bases between. The germline gives CDR1 GTSNPN, CDR2 SVGIG (reference sequence).